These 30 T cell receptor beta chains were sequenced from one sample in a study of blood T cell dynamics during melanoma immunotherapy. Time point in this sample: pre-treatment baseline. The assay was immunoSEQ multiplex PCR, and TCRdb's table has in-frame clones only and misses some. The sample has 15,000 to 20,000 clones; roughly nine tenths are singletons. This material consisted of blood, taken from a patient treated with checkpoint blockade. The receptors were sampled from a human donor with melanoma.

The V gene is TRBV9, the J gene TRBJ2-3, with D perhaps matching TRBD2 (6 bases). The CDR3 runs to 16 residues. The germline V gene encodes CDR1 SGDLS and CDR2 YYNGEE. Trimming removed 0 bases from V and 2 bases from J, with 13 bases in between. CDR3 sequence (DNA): TGTGCCAGCAGCGTAGCTTGGACTACCTCCACAGATACGCAGTATTTT. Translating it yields CASSVAWTTSTDTQYF.

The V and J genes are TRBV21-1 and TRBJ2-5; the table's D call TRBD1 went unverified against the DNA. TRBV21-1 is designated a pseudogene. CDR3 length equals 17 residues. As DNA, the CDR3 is TGTGCCAGCAGTTTACCCAGGACAGGGAGATTGGAAGAGACCCAGTACTTC. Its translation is CASSLPRTGRLEETQYF.

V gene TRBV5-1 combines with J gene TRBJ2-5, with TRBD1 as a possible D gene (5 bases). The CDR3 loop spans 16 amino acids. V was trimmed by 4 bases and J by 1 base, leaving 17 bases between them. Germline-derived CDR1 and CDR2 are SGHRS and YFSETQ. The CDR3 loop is CASSTGSWGSQETQYF. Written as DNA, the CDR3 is TGCGCCAGCAGCACAGGCTCCTGGGGCAGCCAAGAGACCCAGTACTTC.

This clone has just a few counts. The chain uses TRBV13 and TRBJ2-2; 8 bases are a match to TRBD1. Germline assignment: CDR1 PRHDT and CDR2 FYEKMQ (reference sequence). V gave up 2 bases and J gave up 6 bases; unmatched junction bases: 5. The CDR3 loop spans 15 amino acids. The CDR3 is CASSLTGGFAGELFF. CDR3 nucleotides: TGTGCCAGCAGCTTAACAGGGGGTTTCGCCGGGGAGCTGTTTTTT. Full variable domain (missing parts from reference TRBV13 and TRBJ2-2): AAGVIQSPRHLIKEKRETATLKCYPIPRHDTVYWYQQGPGQDPQFLISFYEKMQSDKGSIPDRFSAQQFSDYHSELNMSSLELGDSALYFCASSLTGGFAGELFFGEGSRLTVL.

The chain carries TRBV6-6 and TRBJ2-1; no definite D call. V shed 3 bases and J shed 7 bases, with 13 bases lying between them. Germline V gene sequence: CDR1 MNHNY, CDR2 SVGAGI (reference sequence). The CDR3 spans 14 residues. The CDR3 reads CASSYAGLNNEQFF. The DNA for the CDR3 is TGTGCCAGCAGTTATGCCGGGCTAAATAATGAGCAGTTCTTC.

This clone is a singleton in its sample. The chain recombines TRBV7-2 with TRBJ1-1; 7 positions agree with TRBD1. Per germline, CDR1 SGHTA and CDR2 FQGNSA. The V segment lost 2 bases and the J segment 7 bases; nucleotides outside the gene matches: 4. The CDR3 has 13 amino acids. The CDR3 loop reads CASSLLWDSEAFF. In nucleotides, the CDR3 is TGTGCCAGCAGCTTATTGTGGGACAGTGAAGCTTTCTTT.

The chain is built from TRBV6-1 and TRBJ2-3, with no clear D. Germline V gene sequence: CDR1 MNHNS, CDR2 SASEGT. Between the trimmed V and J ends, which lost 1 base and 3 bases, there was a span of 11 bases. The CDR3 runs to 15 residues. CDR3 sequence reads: CASSEERAETDTQYF. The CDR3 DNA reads TGTGCCAGCAGTGAAGAAAGGGCCGAGACAGATACGCAGTATTTT.

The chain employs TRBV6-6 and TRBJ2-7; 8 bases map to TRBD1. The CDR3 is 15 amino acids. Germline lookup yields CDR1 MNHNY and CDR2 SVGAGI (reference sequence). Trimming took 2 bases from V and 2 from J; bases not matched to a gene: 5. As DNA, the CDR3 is TGTGCCAGCAGTTACACGCAGACAGGGGCCTACGAGCAGTACTTC. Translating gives CASSYTQTGAYEQYF.

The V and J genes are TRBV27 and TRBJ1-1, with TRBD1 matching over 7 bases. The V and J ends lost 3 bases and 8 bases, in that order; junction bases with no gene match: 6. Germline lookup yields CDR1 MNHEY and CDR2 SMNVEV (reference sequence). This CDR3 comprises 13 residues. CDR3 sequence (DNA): TGTGCCAGCAGTTTCTCAGGGGGTTTGGAAGCTTTCTTT. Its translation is CASSFSGGLEAFF.

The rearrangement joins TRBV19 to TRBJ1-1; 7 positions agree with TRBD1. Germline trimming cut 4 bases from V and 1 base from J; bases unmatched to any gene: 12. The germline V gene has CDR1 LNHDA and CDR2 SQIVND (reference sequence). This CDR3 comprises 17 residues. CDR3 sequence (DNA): TGTGCCAGTAGTACCCCGAGACAGGGTCTCGGGAACACTGAAGCTTTCTTT. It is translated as CASSTPRQGLGNTEAFF. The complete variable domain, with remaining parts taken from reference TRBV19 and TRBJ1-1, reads DGGITQSPKYLFRKEGQNVTLSCEQNLNHDAMYWYRQDPGQGLRLIYYSQIVNDFQKGDIAEGYSVSREKKESFPLTVTSAQKNPTAFYLCASSTPRQGLGNTEAFFGQGTRLTVV.

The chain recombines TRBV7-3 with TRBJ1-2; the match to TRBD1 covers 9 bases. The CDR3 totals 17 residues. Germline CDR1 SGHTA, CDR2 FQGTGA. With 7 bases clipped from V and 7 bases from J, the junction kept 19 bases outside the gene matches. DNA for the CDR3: TGTGCCAGCAATTCAAAATTACCGGGACAGGGACTTTTTGGCTACACCTTC. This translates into CASNSKLPGQGLFGYTF.

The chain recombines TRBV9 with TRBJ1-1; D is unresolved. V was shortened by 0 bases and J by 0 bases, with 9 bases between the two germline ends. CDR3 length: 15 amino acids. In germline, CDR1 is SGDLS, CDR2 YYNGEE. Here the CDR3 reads CASSVGVGLNTEAFF. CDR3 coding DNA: TGTGCCAGCAGCGTAGGGGTGGGGTTGAACACTGAAGCTTTCTTT.

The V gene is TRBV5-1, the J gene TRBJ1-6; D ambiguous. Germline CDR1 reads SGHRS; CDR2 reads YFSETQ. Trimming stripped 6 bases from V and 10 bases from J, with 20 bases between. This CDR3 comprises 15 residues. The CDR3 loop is CASNDGPQLGSPLHF. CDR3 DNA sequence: TGCGCCAGCAATGACGGACCCCAACTAGGGTCACCCCTCCACTTT. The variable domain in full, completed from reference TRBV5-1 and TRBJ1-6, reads KAGVTQTPRYLIKTRGQQVTLSCSPISGHRSVSWYQQTPGQGLQFLFEYFSETQRNKGNFPGRFSGRQFSNSRSEMNVSTLELGDSALYLCASNDGPQLGSPLHFGNGTRLTVT.

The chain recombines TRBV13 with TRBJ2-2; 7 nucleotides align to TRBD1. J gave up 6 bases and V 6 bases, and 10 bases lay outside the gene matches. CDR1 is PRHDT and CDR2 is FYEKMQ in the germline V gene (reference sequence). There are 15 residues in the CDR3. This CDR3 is CASRPITGASGELFF. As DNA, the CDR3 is TGTGCCAGCAGACCCATCACAGGGGCCTCCGGGGAGCTGTTTTTT.

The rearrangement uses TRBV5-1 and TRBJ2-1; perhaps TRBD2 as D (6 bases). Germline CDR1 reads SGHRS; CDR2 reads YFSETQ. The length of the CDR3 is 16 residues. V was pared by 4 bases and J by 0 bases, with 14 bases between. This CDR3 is CASSPASAGSYNEQFF. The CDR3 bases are TGCGCCAGCAGCCCAGCTAGCGCAGGCTCCTACAATGAGCAGTTCTTC.

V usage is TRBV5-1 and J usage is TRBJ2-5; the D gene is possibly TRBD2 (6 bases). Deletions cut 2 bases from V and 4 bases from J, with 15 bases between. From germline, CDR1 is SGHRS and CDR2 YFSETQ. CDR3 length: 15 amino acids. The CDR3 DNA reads TGCGCCAGCAGCTTCACGCCCCAGGGAGGAGAGACCCAGTACTTC. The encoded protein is CASSFTPQGGETQYF.

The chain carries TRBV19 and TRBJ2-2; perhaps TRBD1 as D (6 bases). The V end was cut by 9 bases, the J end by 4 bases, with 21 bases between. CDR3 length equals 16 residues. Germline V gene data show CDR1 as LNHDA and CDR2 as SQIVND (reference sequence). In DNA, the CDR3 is TGTGCCAGCCAGTATAGCCCCAGGGGTGGCACCGGGGAGCTGTTTTTT. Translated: CASQYSPRGGTGELFF.

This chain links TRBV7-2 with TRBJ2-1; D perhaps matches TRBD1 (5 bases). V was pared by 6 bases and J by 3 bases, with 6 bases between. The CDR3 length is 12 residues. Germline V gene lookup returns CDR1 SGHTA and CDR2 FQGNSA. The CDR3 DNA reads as TGTGCCAGCAGGGACAACTACAATGAGCAGTTCTTC. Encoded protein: CASRDNYNEQFF.

The CDR3 loop is CASSLRYNTEAFF. CDR3 coding DNA: TGTGCCAGTAGTCTTCGCTATAACACTGAAGCTTTCTTT. The genes are TRBV19 and TRBJ1-1; D is undetermined. V dropped 5 bases and J dropped 2 bases, with 9 bases sitting between them. There are 13 residues in the CDR3. Per germline, CDR1 LNHDA and CDR2 SQIVND (reference sequence).

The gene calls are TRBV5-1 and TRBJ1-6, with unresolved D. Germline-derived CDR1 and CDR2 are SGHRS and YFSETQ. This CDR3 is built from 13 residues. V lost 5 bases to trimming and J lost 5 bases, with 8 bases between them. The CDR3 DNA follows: TGCGCCAGCAGGACGGGTGATAATTCACCCCTCCACTTT. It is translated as CASRTGDNSPLHF. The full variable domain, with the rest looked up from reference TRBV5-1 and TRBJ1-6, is KAGVTQTPRYLIKTRGQQVTLSCSPISGHRSVSWYQQTPGQGLQFLFEYFSETQRNKGNFPGRFSGRQFSNSRSEMNVSTLELGDSALYLCASRTGDNSPLHFGNGTRLTVT.

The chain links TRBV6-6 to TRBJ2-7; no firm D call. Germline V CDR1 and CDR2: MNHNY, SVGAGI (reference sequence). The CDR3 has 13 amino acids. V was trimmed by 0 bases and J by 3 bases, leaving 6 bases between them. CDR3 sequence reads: CASSYSILYEQYF. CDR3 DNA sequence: TGTGCCAGCAGTTACTCGATCCTCTACGAGCAGTACTTC.

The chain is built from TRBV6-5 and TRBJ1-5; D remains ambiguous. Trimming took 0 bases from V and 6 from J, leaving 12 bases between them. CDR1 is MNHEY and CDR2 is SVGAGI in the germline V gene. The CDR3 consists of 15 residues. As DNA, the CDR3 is TGTGCCAGCAGTTACTCGAGGTCAACAAGTCAGCCCCAGCATTTT. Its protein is CASSYSRSTSQPQHF.

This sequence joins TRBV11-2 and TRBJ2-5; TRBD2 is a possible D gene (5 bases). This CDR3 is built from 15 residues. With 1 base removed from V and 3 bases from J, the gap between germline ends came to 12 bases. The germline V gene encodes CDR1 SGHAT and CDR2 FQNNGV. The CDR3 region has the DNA TGTGCCAGCAGCTTAGCCCCCCCTAGCAAAGAGACCCAGTACTTC. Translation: CASSLAPPSKETQYF.

CDR3 nucleotides: TGTGCCAATCCGACAGGGGCCTCTTATGGCTACACCTTC. Amino acids: CANPTGASYGYTF. The rearrangement joins TRBV5-8 to TRBJ1-2, with 8 bases identical to TRBD1. V gave up 9 bases and J gave up 5 bases; unmatched junction bases: 9. The CDR3 is 13 residues long. Germline lookup yields CDR1 SGHTS and CDR2 YDEGEE.

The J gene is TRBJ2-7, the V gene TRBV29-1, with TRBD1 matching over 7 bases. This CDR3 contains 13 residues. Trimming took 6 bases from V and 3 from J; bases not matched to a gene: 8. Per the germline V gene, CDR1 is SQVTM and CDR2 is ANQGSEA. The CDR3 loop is CSVRQGIIYEQYF. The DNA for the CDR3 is TGCAGCGTCAGACAGGGAATAATCTACGAGCAGTACTTC.

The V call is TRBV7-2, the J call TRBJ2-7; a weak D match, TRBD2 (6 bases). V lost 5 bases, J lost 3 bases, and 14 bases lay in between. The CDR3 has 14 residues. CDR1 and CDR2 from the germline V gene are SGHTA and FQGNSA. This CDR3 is CASSLHLAFYEQYF. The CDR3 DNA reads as TGTGCCAGCAGCCTACACCTAGCGTTCTACGAGCAGTACTTC.

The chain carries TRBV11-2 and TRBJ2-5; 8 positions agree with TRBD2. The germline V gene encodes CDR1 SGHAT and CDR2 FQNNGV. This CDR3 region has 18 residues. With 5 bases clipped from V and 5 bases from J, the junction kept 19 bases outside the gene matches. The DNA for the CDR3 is TGTGCCAGCAGCCCGACGGATTCTGCGGGGGGCGTGGGGGAGACCCAGTACTTC. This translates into CASSPTDSAGGVGETQYF.

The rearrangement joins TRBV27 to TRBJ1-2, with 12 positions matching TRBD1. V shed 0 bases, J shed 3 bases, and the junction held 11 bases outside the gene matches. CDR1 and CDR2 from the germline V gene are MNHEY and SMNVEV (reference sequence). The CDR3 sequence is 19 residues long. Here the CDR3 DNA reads TGTGCCAGCAGTTTATCCGGGACAGGGGGCAAGCGGAGCCACTATGGCTACACCTTC. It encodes CASSLSGTGGKRSHYGYTF.

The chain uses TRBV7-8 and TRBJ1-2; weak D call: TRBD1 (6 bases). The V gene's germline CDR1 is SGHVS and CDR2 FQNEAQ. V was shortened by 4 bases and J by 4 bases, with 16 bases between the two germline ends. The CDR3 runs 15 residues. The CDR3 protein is CASSSPQGSFYGYTF. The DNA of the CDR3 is TGTGCCAGCAGCTCCCCACAGGGCTCCTTCTATGGCTACACCTTC. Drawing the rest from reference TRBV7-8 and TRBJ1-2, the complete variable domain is GAGVSQSPRYKVAKRGQDVALRCDPISGHVSLFWYQQALGQGPEFLTYFQNEAQLDKSGLPSDRFFAERPEGSVSTLKIQRTQQEDSAVYLCASSSPQGSFYGYTFGSGTRLTVV.

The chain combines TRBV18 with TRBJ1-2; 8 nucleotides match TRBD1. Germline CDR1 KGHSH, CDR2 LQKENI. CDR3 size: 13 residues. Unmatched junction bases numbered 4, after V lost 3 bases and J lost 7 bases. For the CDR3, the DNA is TGTGCCAGCTCACCGGACAGGGAGGTTGGCTACACCTTC. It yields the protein CASSPDREVGYTF.